The 15 T cell receptor beta chains in this list originate from one sample, sequenced in a study of OX40 agonist ivuxolimab in advanced cancers. The table came from immunoSEQ multiplex PCR; TCRdb's copy has only in-frame clones and leaves some out. This sample has 65,000 to 85,000 clones, with around 87% found just once. The sequencing here drew on CD4+ or CD8+ T cells sorted from blood, taken in a trial of the OX40 agonist ivuxolimab. The receptors stem from an adult with an advanced solid tumor such as melanoma, head and neck, liver or kidney cancer.

The chain links TRBV9 to TRBJ2-5; TRBD1 might be the D (6 bases). Deletions cut 0 bases from V and 5 bases from J, with 11 bases between. This CDR3 spans 14 amino acids. The V gene's germline CDR1 is SGDLS and CDR2 YYNGEE. Here the CDR3 reads CASSVGGGRETQYF. The CDR3 nucleotides are TGTGCCAGCAGCGTAGGAGGGGGTCGGGAGACCCAGTACTTC.

The chain has TRBV5-1 and TRBJ2-3, with a weak D call TRBD1 (8 bases). Trimming removed 6 bases at V and 13 bases at J, with 21 bases between. CDR1 is SGHRS, CDR2 YFSETQ, per germline. This CDR3 is 13 amino acids long. In DNA, the CDR3 is TGCGCCAGCACCCCGGATGGGGAGGGACAGGAGTATTTT. This codes for CASTPDGEGQEYF.

J is TRBJ2-7 and V is TRBV6-5; TRBD2 aligns across 13 bases. The CDR3 contains 15 residues. The V gene end was trimmed by 6 bases and the J gene end by 2 bases; junction bases not matched to a gene: 4. The germline CDR1 and CDR2 sequences are MNHEY and SVGAGI. The CDR3, as DNA: TGTGCCAGCAGGCGACTAGCGGGAGGCACCTACGAGCAGTACTTC. This translates into CASRRLAGGTYEQYF.

CDR3 loop: CASSPNQETQYF. In DNA, the CDR3 is TGTGCCAGCAGCCCAAATCAAGAGACCCAGTACTTC. The V call is TRBV9, the J call TRBJ2-5; D gene ambiguous. The CDR3 loop spans 12 amino acids. Trimming removed 4 bases from V and 2 bases from J, with 6 bases in between. Germline V gene lookup returns CDR1 SGDLS and CDR2 YYNGEE.

The chain is built from TRBV5-1 and TRBJ2-2; 7 bases map to TRBD1. The CDR3 contains 18 residues. Germline trimming cut 4 bases from V and 5 bases from J; bases unmatched to any gene: 17. CDR1 is SGHRS, CDR2 YFSETQ, per germline. The CDR3 protein is CASSGWGQGGRRTGELFF. The CDR3 region has the DNA TGCGCCAGCAGCGGGTGGGGACAAGGGGGCCGTCGAACCGGGGAGCTGTTTTTT.

The chain uses TRBV5-6 and TRBJ1-4; D is unclear. Germline V CDR1 and CDR2: SGHDT, YYEEEE. V lost 1 base and J lost 2, with 9 bases in between. CDR3 size: 15 residues. CDR3 in DNA: TGTGCCAGCAGCTTGATTGGGTATACTAATGAAAAACTGTTTTTT. Its protein is CASSLIGYTNEKLFF.

The genes are TRBV29-1 and TRBJ2-1, with 10 nucleotides matching TRBD2. The CDR3 length is 14 residues. Germline values: CDR1 SQVTM, CDR2 ANQGSEA. The V gene end was trimmed by 6 bases and the J gene end by 6 bases; junction bases not matched to a gene: 8. CDR3 in amino acids: CSVGLAGVLNEQFF. The CDR3 DNA follows: TGCAGCGTCGGCCTAGCGGGAGTACTCAATGAGCAGTTCTTC.

This clone was picked up one time. This chain links TRBV5-3 with TRBJ2-3, with D possibly TRBD1 on 6 matching bases. TRBV5-3 is identified as an open reading frame with a role that is uncertain. The CDR3 totals 16 residues. The V end was cut by 0 bases, the J end by 3 bases, with 14 bases between. The CDR3 region is CARSLEAGALTDTQYF. For the CDR3, the DNA is TGTGCCAGAAGCTTGGAGGCAGGGGCTTTAACAGATACGCAGTATTTT.

The rearrangement joins TRBV9 to TRBJ1-2, with 9 nucleotides matching TRBD1. J lost 9 bases, V lost 1 base, and 7 bases had no gene match. Germline-derived CDR1 and CDR2 are SGDLS and YYNGEE. The length of the CDR3 is 14 residues. The CDR3 reads CASSVTRQGESYTF. The CDR3 DNA sequence: TGTGCCAGCAGCGTAACGCGACAGGGGGAGAGCTACACCTTC.

This clone was seen more than once but under ten times. The genes are TRBV18 and TRBJ2-7; either TRBD1 or TRBD2 may fit D (5 bases each). Trimming removed 1 base from V and 5 bases from J, with 6 bases in between. This CDR3 is 12 amino acids long. Looked up from germline, CDR1 is KGHSH and CDR2 is LQKENI. As DNA, the CDR3 is TGTGCCAGCTCACCACAGGGACACGAGCAGTACTTC. This sequence encodes CASSPQGHEQYF.

The chain links TRBV30 to TRBJ1-2; no clear D. Germline values: CDR1 GTSNPN, CDR2 SVGIG (reference sequence). Trimming removed 4 bases from V and 14 bases from J, with 26 bases in between. The CDR3 contains 14 residues. The CDR3 sequence is CAWKQSGQARRGTF. The CDR3 DNA reads TGTGCCTGGAAGCAGAGCGGTCAGGCCCGAAGAGGGACCTTC.

The chain couples TRBV30 to TRBJ1-2; no firm D call. Per germline, CDR1 GTSNPN and CDR2 SVGIG (reference sequence). The V end was cut by 3 bases, the J end by 8 bases, with 13 bases between. The CDR3 runs 12 residues. The DNA for the CDR3 is TGTGCCTGGAGGGGGTCCCCGGGGGGCTACACCTTC. As protein: CAWRGSPGGYTF.

The chain's CDR3 is CASSLEGSRNQPQHF. CDR3 nucleotide sequence: TGTGCCAGCAGCTTAGAGGGTTCGCGCAATCAGCCCCAGCATTTT. V is TRBV7-9 and J is TRBJ1-5, with unresolved D. The CDR3 consists of 15 residues. Germline loops: CDR1 SEHNR, CDR2 FQNEAQ (reference sequence). V was clipped by 1 base and J by 2 bases, with 9 bases between them.

The V call is TRBV6-1, the J call TRBJ1-1; TRBD1 aligns across 11 bases. The V segment lost 2 bases and the J segment 4 bases; nucleotides outside the gene matches: 3. CDR3 length: 15 amino acids. Germline CDR1 MNHNS, CDR2 SASEGT. CDR3: CASSEPGQGATEAFF. The CDR3 bases are TGTGCCAGCAGTGAACCCGGACAGGGGGCCACTGAAGCTTTCTTT.

The chain links TRBV6-5 to TRBJ2-3; TRBD2 matches at 13 bases. The V gene end was trimmed by 4 bases and the J gene end by 4 bases; junction bases not matched to a gene: 5. Germline V gene data show CDR1 as MNHEY and CDR2 as SVGAGI. This CDR3 spans 16 amino acids. The CDR3 spells CASSSRTSGGADTQYF. CDR3 nucleotides: TGTGCCAGCAGTTCAAGGACTAGCGGGGGAGCAGATACGCAGTATTTT.